These T cell receptor beta chains were read from a single sample in a study of blood T cell repertoires in COVID-19. Here immunoSEQ multiplex PCR was the method, and the copy in TCRdb shows in-frame clones only, minus some. The profile shows over 50,000 clones, 65% to 80% of them singletons. The sequenced sample was peripheral blood. These receptors came from a human donor with active or convalescent COVID-19. The donor label of this sample is uncertain. Both conserved end residues are part of each CDR3. D genes are given only for firm matches. Clone size is not always given. Where it is, it says once, few, many or a class for expanded clones.

J gene | clone size | V gene | D gene | CDR3 protein | CDR3 DNA
TRBJ1-2 | - | TRBV9 | - | CASKSSLHGYTF | TGTGCCAGCAAGAGTTCGCTTCATGGCTACACCTTC
TRBJ2-3 | - | TRBV12-5 | - | CASGQLTDTQYF | TGTGCTAGTGGTCAACTTACAGATACGCAGTATTTT
TRBJ2-1 | - | TRBV27 | TRBD1 | CASSRSGTGRNEQFF | TGTGCCAGCAGTCGCTCCGGGACAGGGCGAAACGAGCAGTTCTTC
TRBJ2-1 | - | TRBV3-1/TRBV3-2 | TRBD2 | CASSSGGPGEQFF | TGTGCCAGCTCTTCGGGAGGGCCAGGTGAGCAGTTCTTC
TRBJ2-5 | once | TRBV28 | - | CASSGQGGGQETQYF | TGTGCCAGCAGTGGACAGGGAGGGGGCCAAGAGACCCAGTACTTC
TRBJ2-1 | - | TRBV7-2 | TRBD2 | CASSAPSGVEQFF | TGTGCCAGCAGCGCCCCTAGCGGTGTTGAGCAGTTCTTC
TRBJ2-1 | - | TRBV5-1 | - | CASSLEVSGTVYNEQFF | TGCGCCAGCAGCTTGGAGGTTAGCGGGACAGTCTACAATGAGCAGTTCTTC
TRBJ2-3 | - | TRBV9 | TRBD2 | CASSVAGTSTDTQYF | TGTGCCAGCAGCGTAGCTGGGACTAGTACAGATACGCAGTATTTT
TRBJ2-7 | - | TRBV7-9 | TRBD1 | CASSTGGQGARQYF | TGTGCCAGCAGCACGGGAGGACAGGGGGCAAGGCAGTACTTC
TRBJ2-5 | - | TRBV19 | TRBD1 | CASSITGGMETQYF | TGTGCCAGTAGTATAACAGGGGGCATGGAGACCCAGTACTTC
TRBJ2-1 | few | TRBV12-5 | TRBD2 | CASGLDISGNAYNEQFF | TGTGCTAGTGGTTTGGACATTAGCGGGAATGCCTACAATGAGCAGTTCTTC
TRBJ1-4 | once | TRBV14 | - | CASSPEQGRDEKLFF | TGTGCCAGCAGCCCTGAACAGGGCAGGGATGAAAAACTGTTTTTT
TRBJ2-7 | - | TRBV5-1 | TRBD2 | CASSLSARREVSYEQYF | TGCGCCAGCAGCTTGAGTGCGAGGCGGGAGGTCTCCTACGAGCAGTACTTC
TRBJ2-7 | few | TRBV5-5 | TRBD2 | CASSFGLAGANYEQYF | TGTGCCAGCAGCTTTGGACTAGCGGGAGCGAACTACGAGCAGTACTTC
TRBJ2-2 | - | TRBV7-6 | - | CASSSRAGELFF | TGTGCCAGCAGCTCCCGCGCAGGGGAGCTGTTTTTT
TRBJ2-5 | - | TRBV6-5 | - | CASSDYAQETQYF | TGTGCCAGCAGCGACTACGCCCAAGAGACCCAGTACTTC
TRBJ1-5 | - | TRBV29-1 | - | CSVTTGIGQPQHF | TGCAGCGTTACTACAGGGATAGGACAGCCCCAGCATTTT
TRBJ2-6 | few | TRBV5-4 | - | CASSRDFNSGANVLTF | TGTGCCAGCAGCCGGGACTTTAACTCTGGGGCCAACGTCCTGACTTTC
TRBJ1-1 | many | TRBV12-3/TRBV12-4 | - | CASSFSGVTEAFF | TGTGCCAGCAGTTTCTCGGGAGTAACTGAAGCTTTCTTT
TRBJ2-7 | - | TRBV14 | - | CASSQGLTTGEQYF | TGTGCCAGCAGCCAAGGACTCACCACGGGGGAGCAGTACTTC
TRBJ2-1 | - | TRBV5-1 | - | CASSLTKNEQFF | TGCGCCAGCAGCTTGACTAAGAATGAGCAGTTCTTC
TRBJ2-3 | - | TRBV10-3 | - | CAIRVGGIRDTQYF | TGTGCCATCAGGGTAGGAGGGATTCGGGATACGCAGTATTTT
TRBJ2-3 | - | TRBV6-5 | - | CASRGATDTQYF | TGTGCCAGCAGGGGCGCGACAGATACGCAGTATTTT
TRBJ1-5 | - | TRBV5-5 | TRBD1 | CASSFTGDLPPQHF | TGTGCCAGCAGCTTCACAGGGGATCTTCCGCCCCAGCATTTT
TRBJ1-2 | - | TRBV30 | - | CAWSGNSLNGYTF | TGTGCCTGGAGTGGTAACAGTCTTAATGGCTACACCTTC
TRBJ2-3 | many | TRBV2 | - | CASSISADTQYF | TGTGCCAGCAGTATTAGTGCAGATACGCAGTATTTT
TRBJ2-5 | - | TRBV5-4 | - | CASNPDRETQYF | TGTGCCAGCAACCCCGACAGGGAGACCCAGTACTTC
TRBJ2-1 | - | TRBV9 | - | CASSVDPRSNEQFF | TGTGCCAGCAGCGTAGATCCGCGAAGCAATGAGCAGTTCTTC
TRBJ1-3 | - | TRBV9 | TRBD1 | CASSVDPQGAAGNTIYF | TGTGCCAGCAGCGTAGATCCACAGGGGGCAGCTGGAAACACCATATATTTT
TRBJ2-7 | - | TRBV10-1 | TRBD2 | CASSEASGPYEQYF | TGCGCCAGCAGTGAGGCTAGCGGGCCCTACGAGCAGTACTTC
TRBJ2-7 | - | TRBV28 | - | CASSSPGLASSYEQYF | TGTGCCAGCAGTTCGCCTGGACTTGCGAGCTCCTACGAGCAGTACTTC
TRBJ2-3 | - | TRBV6-5 | TRBD2 | CAVSGTMGGTDTQYF | TGTGCCGTCTCCGGGACTATGGGTGGCACAGATACGCAGTATTTT
TRBJ2-5 | - | TRBV3-1/TRBV3-2 | TRBD2 | CASSQLAGGKETQYF | TGTGCCAGCAGCCAACTAGCGGGGGGAAAAGAGACCCAGTACTTC
TRBJ2-1 | - | TRBV13 | - | CASSLDPARSYNEQFF | TGTGCCAGCAGCTTAGATCCAGCCAGGTCCTACAATGAGCAGTTCTTC
TRBJ2-7 | many | TRBV19 | TRBD1 | CASSPKGDSTYEQYF | TGTGCCAGTAGTCCCAAAGGGGACAGCACCTACGAGCAGTACTTC
TRBJ1-4 | - | TRBV10-3 | - | CAISESEIEKLFF | TGTGCCATCAGTGAGTCCGAGATAGAAAAACTGTTTTTT
TRBJ2-3 | - | TRBV7-9 | TRBD2 | CASSLGPSAGAGKDTQYF | TGTGCCAGCAGCTTGGGTCCCAGTGCGGGAGCGGGCAAAGATACGCAGTATTTT
TRBJ2-5 | - | TRBV6-5 | TRBD2 | CASSTSGRDETQYF | TGTGCCAGCTCTACTAGCGGGAGAGATGAGACCCAGTACTTC
TRBJ1-2 | - | TRBV3-1/TRBV3-2 | - | CASSHFFTGNSYGYTF | TGTGCCAGCAGCCATTTCTTCACCGGGAACTCTTATGGCTACACCTTC
TRBJ2-1 | - | TRBV19 | TRBD2 | CASSIGPAGVVGRNEQFF | TGTGCCAGTAGTATCGGTCCAGCGGGAGTTGTTGGTAGGAATGAGCAGTTCTTC
TRBJ2-2 | - | TRBV21-1 | - | CASSKGRNWPGELFF | TGTGCCAGCAGCAAAGGGCGGAATTGGCCCGGGGAGCTGTTTTTT
TRBJ2-7 | few | TRBV5-4 | - | CASSSSSVSYEQYF | TGTGCCAGCAGCTCTTCTAGCGTCTCCTACGAGCAGTACTTC
TRBJ2-5 | - | TRBV2 | TRBD2 | CASSDLGLAGVETQYF | TGTGCCAGCAGCGACTTGGGACTAGCGGGAGTGGAGACCCAGTACTTC
TRBJ2-3 | - | TRBV5-1 | TRBD1 | CASSLDGQGISTQYF | TGCGCCAGCAGCTTGGATGGACAGGGCATCAGTACGCAGTATTTT
TRBJ1-6 | once | TRBV5-1 | TRBD1 | CASSFGTDYSPLHF | TGCGCCAGCAGCTTTGGGACAGACTATTCACCCCTCCACTTT
TRBJ1-6 | - | TRBV2 | - | CASTPGEGPGSPLHF | TGTGCCAGCACCCCGGGTGAGGGCCCAGGTTCACCCCTCCACTTT
TRBJ2-3 | - | TRBV5-1 | - | CASSSPGVGVGDTQYF | TGCGCCAGCAGCTCTCCGGGGGTGGGTGTCGGAGATACGCAGTATTTT
TRBJ2-7 | - | TRBV7-9 | TRBD1 | CASSPGQGKVPYF | TGTGCCAGCAGCCCGGGACAGGGTAAGGTCCCGTACTTC
TRBJ2-3 | - | TRBV5-1 | TRBD2 | CASSLWAGGADTQYF | TGCGCCAGCAGCTTGTGGGCGGGAGGGGCAGATACGCAGTATTTT
TRBJ1-1 | - | TRBV29-1 | TRBD1 | CSAQPGQGGNTEAFF | TGCAGTGCCCAGCCGGGACAGGGGGGGAACACTGAAGCTTTCTTT
TRBJ1-1 | few | TRBV3-1/TRBV3-2 | - | CASSQLGARERNTEAFF | TGTGCCAGCAGCCAGCTAGGGGCCAGGGAAAGGAACACTGAAGCTTTCTTT
TRBJ2-7 | - | TRBV19 | TRBD1 | CASSWAAGGRLLSYEQYF | TGTGCCAGTAGTTGGGCGGCAGGGGGACGATTGCTCTCCTACGAGCAGTACTTC
TRBJ2-3 | - | TRBV11-3 | - | CASSLGVRSPTDTQYF | TGTGCCAGCAGCTTAGGGGTGCGTAGCCCCACAGATACGCAGTATTTT
TRBJ2-7 | - | TRBV4-3 | - | CASSHHREWNSYEQYF | TGCGCCAGCAGCCACCATCGGGAGTGGAATTCCTACGAGCAGTACTTC
TRBJ1-5 | few | TRBV27 | - | CASSLRRDQPQHF | TGTGCCAGCAGTTTGAGAAGAGATCAGCCCCAGCATTTT
TRBJ1-1 | - | TRBV9 | - | CASSRTAGVGTEAFF | TGTGCCAGCAGTAGGACCGCGGGGGTGGGCACTGAAGCTTTCTTT
TRBJ2-1 | - | TRBV5-1 | TRBD2 | CASSPTSGAYNEQFF | TGCGCCAGCAGCCCGACTAGCGGAGCTTACAATGAGCAGTTCTTC
TRBJ1-1 | - | TRBV13 | - | CASSLEAGKGKGRTEAFF | TGTGCCAGCAGCTTAGAAGCAGGGAAAGGGAAGGGGAGGACTGAAGCTTTCTTT
TRBJ2-5 | - | TRBV19 | TRBD2 | CASSGLVAGEETQYF | TGTGCCAGTAGTGGGTTGGTAGCGGGTGAAGAGACCCAGTACTTC